Shown below are 7 T cell receptor beta chains from a single sample sequenced in a study of cytomegalovirus exposure and HLA in healthy donors. The study ran its PCR with 60 Vbeta and 13 Jbeta primers. Measured with immunoSEQ multiplex PCR; TCRdb has only the in-frame clones, and not every one. The sample yields some 110,000 clones, around 76% seen once. The sequencing sample was made of PBMCs. The source is a man over 45 in good health and CMV-seropositive.

The V gene is TRBV7-9, the J gene TRBJ2-7; no clear D gene. Germline CDR1 SEHNR, CDR2 FQNEAQ (reference sequence). The CDR3 runs to 13 residues. The ends were cut back, 2 bases at V and 6 bases at J, with 11 bases in the middle. CDR3 sequence reads: CASSLSHESEQYF. CDR3 bases: TGTGCCAGCAGCTTAAGCCATGAGAGCGAGCAGTACTTC.

The chain has TRBV7-9 and TRBJ2-5; weak D call: TRBD2 (6 bases). CDR3 size: 14 residues. Germline CDR1 is SEHNR and CDR2 is FQNEAQ (reference sequence). The V gene lost 7 bases and the J gene lost 5 bases, with 17 bases spanning the gap. The CDR3 nucleotides are TGTGCCAGCACCGTCCGGGGGTCGCTGGAGACCCAGTACTTC. Residues: CASTVRGSLETQYF.

The V gene is TRBV7-6, the J gene TRBJ2-5; D is unresolved. TRBJ2-7 explains the end of the DNA better; the J call may be wrong. Germline CDR1 is SGHVS and CDR2 is FNYEAQ. The CDR3 has 14 residues. Here the CDR3 DNA reads TGTGCCAGCAGCTTAATTCCCGCCCTGTACGAGCAGTACTTC. This codes for CASSLIPALYEQYF.

The chain has TRBV28 and TRBJ1-5; 8 bases agree with TRBD1. Unmatched junction bases numbered 9, after V lost 8 bases and J lost 0 bases. Germline assignment: CDR1 MDHEN and CDR2 SYDVKM. The CDR3 has 16 residues. The CDR3: CASRRGRSYSNQPQHF. The CDR3 bases are TGTGCCAGCCGCAGGGGGCGGTCGTATAGCAATCAGCCCCAGCATTTT.

V usage is TRBV10-3 and J usage is TRBJ1-1; D is perhaps TRBD1 (6 bases). The CDR3 spans 14 residues. V lost 11 bases, J lost 3 bases, and 19 bases lay in between. The germline CDR1 and CDR2 sequences are ENHRY and SYGVKD. The CDR3 here is CAVGGGGSDTEAFF. In DNA form, the CDR3 reads TGTGCCGTGGGGGGCGGGGGCTCGGACACTGAAGCTTTCTTT.

The gene calls are TRBV6-5 and TRBJ2-1; 7 bases align to TRBD1. This CDR3 has 13 residues. Germline V gene sequence: CDR1 MNHEY, CDR2 SVGAGI. After removal of 4 bases from V and 4 bases from J, the junction contained 1 base not matched to a gene. CDR3 nucleotides: TGTGCCAGCAGTTCGGGACAGTACAATGAGCAGTTCTTC. Translated: CASSSGQYNEQFF.

A single count supports this clone. The chain recombines TRBV15 with TRBJ2-1, with 7 nucleotides matching TRBD2. The CDR3 contains 17 residues. V lost 0 bases to trimming and J lost 6 bases; unmatched junction nucleotides: 11. The germline CDR1 and CDR2 sequences are LNHNV and YYDKDF (reference sequence). The CDR3 reads CATSRDYASSGGNEQFF. The CDR3 nucleotides read TGTGCCACCAGCAGAGATTATGCAAGTTCGGGGGGCAATGAGCAGTTCTTC.